This TCR beta chain was identified during a study of blood T cell repertoires in COVID-19. Seattle patient enrollment occurred during active infection, with longitudinal follow-up thereafter. CDR1 is SGHNT and CDR2 is YENEEA in the germline V gene. This CDR3 is built from 16 residues. V trimming: 4 bases; J trimming: 0 bases; junction bases outside the gene matches: 6. Measured with immunoSEQ multiplex PCR; TCRdb has only the in-frame clones, and not every one. The sample records some 200,000 clones, over 75% being singletons. Sequenced input: peripheral blood. This receptor was taken from a woman between 65 and 79 years old with COVID-19, enrolled during active disease. The chain combines TRBV11-3 with TRBJ2-3; 8 nucleotides agree with TRBD1. The CDR3 spells CASSSQGAASTDTQYF. In nucleotides, the CDR3 is TGTGCCAGCAGCTCCCAGGGGGCTGCTAGCACAGATACGCAGTATTTT.